A selection of T cell receptor beta chains follows, all from one sample in a study of T cells in Graves' hyperthyroidism and ophthalmopathy. MiXCR, applied by TCRdb to the multiplex PCR reads, yields one record per CDR3 protein. Of 400,000 to 500,000 distinct CDR3 sequences detected, roughly 14% appear once; the ten largest clones hold about 13%. Sequencing was carried out using blood. The receptors shown here come from a man between 18 and 35 years old with Graves' ophthalmopathy. CDR3s include the opening cysteine and the closing phenylalanine or tryptophan. D genes are given only for firm matches. Rows may omit the clone size; those that give it use once, few, many or a size class.

>TRBJ2-3|TRBV29-1|-|-
TGCAGCGAGCACAGAAGCACAGATACGCAGTATTTT
CSEHRSTDTQYF
>TRBJ1-1|TRBV10-3|many|TRBD1
TGTGCCACCAGCCAAGGGACAGGTATGAACACTGAAGCTTTCTTT
CATSQGTGMNTEAFF
>TRBJ2-3|TRBV18|-|TRBD2
TGTGCCAGCTCACCAATGACTAGCGGGAGATGGGCCACAGATACGCAGTATTTT
CASSPMTSGRWATDTQYF
>TRBJ2-5|TRBV13|many|-
TGTGCCAGCAGCGGGCGCGGCGGGCGGCAAGAGACCCAGTACTTC
CASSGRGGRQETQYF
>TRBJ1-1|TRBV25-1|few|-
TGTGCCAGCAGTGAAGGCCAGGAGCGGTACACTGAAGCTTTCTTT
CASSEGQERYTEAFF
>TRBJ2-4|TRBV6-1|many|TRBD2
TGTGCCAGCAACCCGGCTTGGACTAGCGAGCGAAACATTCAGTACTTC
CASNPAWTSERNIQYF
>TRBJ1-5|TRBV7-2|many|-
TGTGCCAGCAGCTTCGGACGGAACAATCAGCCCCAGCATTTT
CASSFGRNNQPQHF
>TRBJ2-7|TRBV12-3/TRBV12-4|many|-
TGTGCCAGCAGGCATGGGACTGCCTCATCCTCCTACGAGCAGTACTTC
CASRHGTASSSYEQYF
>TRBJ2-2|TRBV3-1|-|TRBD1
TGTGCCAGCAGCCAGACAGACAGGGGGCTGGGCACCGGGGAGCTGTTTTTT
CASSQTDRGLGTGELFF
>TRBJ1-2|TRBV19|few|-
TGTGCCAGTACCCCCCAGCCCCGGTCAGCTAACTATGGCTACACCTTC
CASTPQPRSANYGYTF
>TRBJ1-1|TRBV7-8|-|-
TGTGCCAGCAGCTTTGGACTGGCACTGGGTGAAGCTTTCTTT
CASSFGLALGEAFF
>TRBJ2-3|TRBV13|once|TRBD2
TGTGCCAGCAGCATAGCCGGGACTAGCGGGGGGGGCACAGATACGCAGTATTTT
CASSIAGTSGGGTDTQYF
>TRBJ2-2|TRBV5-1|-|TRBD2
TGCGCCAGCAGCTTAAGCGGGAAGTACACCGGGGAGCTGTTTTTT
CASSLSGKYTGELFF
>TRBJ2-3|TRBV6-2/TRBV6-3|-|-
TGTGCCAGCACGGCCCAACTGGGCACAGATACGCAGTATTTT
CASTAQLGTDTQYF
>TRBJ1-2|TRBV28|many|-
TGTGCCAGCAGCCTAGGCGGTAGAAAGCACTATGGCTACACCTTC
CASSLGGRKHYGYTF
>TRBJ2-3|TRBV30|many|TRBD1
TGTGCCTGGAGTCTACAGGGGCCAGATACGCAGTATTTT
CAWSLQGPDTQYF
>TRBJ2-3|TRBV12-3/TRBV12-4|many|-
TGTGCCAGCAGTCCGGACGTTAATACGCAGTATTTT
CASSPDVNTQYF
>TRBJ2-5|TRBV13|many|-
TGTGCCAGCAGCTTACCCCGACAAGGGGGGAAGACCCAGTACTTC
CASSLPRQGGKTQYF
>TRBJ1-2|TRBV19|few|TRBD1
TGTGCCAGTAGTCCCTCAGGGGGGACCTACTATGGCTACACCTTC
CASSPSGGTYYGYTF
>TRBJ2-3|TRBV6-1|-|-
TGTGCCAGCAGTGAAGGTGGTGGATTACTAGCTACTACGCAGTATTTT
CASSEGGGLLATTQYF